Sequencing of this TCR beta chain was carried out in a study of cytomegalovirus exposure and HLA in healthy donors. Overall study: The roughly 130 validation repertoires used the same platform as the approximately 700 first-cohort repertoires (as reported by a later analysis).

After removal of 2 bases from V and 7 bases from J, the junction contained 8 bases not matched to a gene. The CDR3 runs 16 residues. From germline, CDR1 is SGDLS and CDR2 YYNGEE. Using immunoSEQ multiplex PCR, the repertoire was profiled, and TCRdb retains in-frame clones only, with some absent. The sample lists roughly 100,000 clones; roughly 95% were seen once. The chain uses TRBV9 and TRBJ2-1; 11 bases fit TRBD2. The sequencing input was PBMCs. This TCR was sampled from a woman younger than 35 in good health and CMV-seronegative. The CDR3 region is CASSVVAGGPLNEQFF. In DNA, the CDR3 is TGTGCCAGCAGCGTCGTAGCGGGGGGGCCTCTGAATGAGCAGTTCTTC. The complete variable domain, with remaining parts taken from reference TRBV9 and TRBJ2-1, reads DSGVTQTPKHLITATGQRVTLRCSPRSGDLSVYWYQQSLDQGLQFLIQYYNGEERAKGNILERFSAQQFPDLHSELNLSSLELGDSALYFCASSVVAGGPLNEQFFGPGTRLTVL.